This TCR beta chain was sequenced during a study of T cells in Graves' hyperthyroidism and ophthalmopathy. About the research overall: Pretreatment peripheral blood was obtained at initial diagnosis.

This CDR3 contains 14 residues. V dropped 11 bases and J dropped 0 bases, with 16 bases sitting between them. Study-level points and caveats: Ophthalmopathy was predicted by the model a median of roughly 6.6 months ahead of onset.

Uncontrolled infection, other autoimmune disease, pregnancy or lactation excluded patients. Each 10 ml fresh peripheral blood draw supplied the PBMCs. TCR beta CDR3 region amplification was performed from RNA transcripts. HTBI primers drove first-round RT-PCR of the TCR CDR3. Using its own MiXCR run on the multiplex PCR reads, TCRdb lists one record per CDR3 protein. The sample has 600,000 to 800,000 distinct CDR3 sequences, roughly a third seen once; the top ten hold around 30%. Remarks on this clonotype: No antigen is known for it.

This sequence joins TRBV12-3 or TRBV12-4 and TRBJ1-1; D is unclear. The sample was blood. The sequence was collected from a woman in her thirties or forties with Graves' hyperthyroidism. This CDR3 is CAQTDFSMNTEAFF. As DNA, the CDR3 is TGTGCCCAAACGGACTTTTCCATGAACACTGAAGCTTTCTTT.